This T cell receptor (beta chain) was identified during a study of blood T cell repertoires in COVID-19. The overall study: The United States, Italy and Spain provided the acute and convalescent COVID-19 samples.

As handled by the study authors: Quantification of nucleated cells was approximated via reference gene primer amplification. The data were produced by immunoSEQ multiplex PCR, yet TCRdb's version contains in-frame clones alone and is incomplete. V and J calls and clone size are as listed in that table; D and trimming were resolved from the DNA. The repertoire has fewer than 200,000 clones, more than 70% of them found once; the top ten carry 3.6%. Germline V gene sequence: CDR1 MNHNY, CDR2 SVGAGI (reference sequence). This CDR3 comprises 15 residues. The ends were cut back, 0 bases at V and 2 bases at J, with 11 bases in the middle.

Sequencing input: PBMCs or T cells enriched from blood (not recorded which). This clonotype was sampled from a woman in her forties or fifties in a cohort exposed to, infected with or recovered from COVID-19 (not recorded which). The chain carries TRBV6-6 and TRBJ2-7; TRBD1 might be the D (6 bases). CDR3 sequence reads: CASSYSQGVTYEQYF. CDR3 nucleotide sequence: TGTGCCAGCAGTTACTCACAGGGAGTAACCTACGAGCAGTACTTC.